This TCR beta chain stems from a study of post-analysis software for immune sequencing data (dated by TCRdb to the mid-2010s). Regarding the study in general: Relapsing-remitting, secondary progressive and progressive-relapsing multiple sclerosis were recorded as disease courses, and subtype annotation was lacking for some patients. The multiple sclerosis patient repertoires were compared with 11 previously published healthy control repertoires from donors aged 6 to 25 years. A subset of samples was prepared in parallel using single-end sample barcoding, then pooled and co-amplified after Illumina adapter ligation.

Study-wide conclusions, independent of this receptor: Patients showed significantly higher frequencies than controls for a handful of TRBV segments, among them TRBV5-6, TRBV5-1 and TRBV20-1. Compared with controls, multiple sclerosis patients had significantly lower normalized Chao1 diversity, a finding suggesting substantial peripheral T-cell clonal expansion. Direct clustering with F measure showed strong co-clustering of samples prepared in the same batch, prompting a batch-effect correction. The control group was slightly older than the multiple sclerosis patient group.

To demonstrate the VDJtools post-analysis software, TCR beta repertoires were profiled from the peripheral blood of some 12 young patients with multiple sclerosis. Multiple sclerosis patients were children and adolescents aged about 6 to 15 years. This clonotype showed up just a few times. Its target antigen remains unknown. No base quality values were provided; no much bigger clone lies one nucleotide off. The trim is 0 bases for V and 8 bases for J, with a gap of 9 bases between the germline ends. Inclusive of the bounding cysteine and phenylalanine, the CDR3 is 13 residues long. The read is trimmed to its CDR3 DNA, 39 bases read in frame from base 1. The germline V gene supplies CDR1 SGHRS and CDR2 YFSETQ. Library construction relied on PCR. TCRdb lists the instrument as Illumina HiSeq 2500. To reduce PCR and sequencing biases, unique molecular identifiers were incorporated into the TCR beta cDNA libraries. Every 1 to 10 million input T cells yielded roughly 500,000 cDNA molecules, meaning each molecule approximated one T cell. The same protocol used for the earlier healthy control dataset was applied to prepare and sequence the patient libraries. Within a given batch, samples were prepared together, multiplexed and sequenced on the same HiSeq lane. As for how the authors treated the data: MIGEC handled the raw barcoded reads, throwing out single-read molecular identifier groups before consensus assembly and CDR3 extraction. Clonotype tables were post-analysed with VDJtools, and diversity was normalized by down-sampling all datasets to the smallest sample size. To correct batch-related cross-sample contamination, repertoire overlap clustering matched CDR3 amino acid sequences but not nucleotide sequences. In TCRdb, the public reads were trimmed at Q25 with fastp and aligned with MiXCR, with productive beta chains retained. One record per CDR3 amino acid sequence lists the most common genes and DNA. None of the V and J calls come from the authors' own analysis; TCRdb made them. For this sample the table gives 170,000 or so distinct CDR3 sequences, of which 25% to 35% were detected only once. Around 1.5% of the sample goes to the ten largest clones.

Here the chain combines TRBV5-1 and TRBJ2-1; the D gene cannot be resolved reliably. Sequencing input: blood. This clonotype originated in a girl aged 10-17 years with multiple sclerosis. The CDR3 sequence is CASSLAAGYEQFF. DNA sequence: TGCGCCAGCAGCTTGGCCGCAGGCTATGAGCAGTTCTTC. Full variable domain (CDR3 extended with the reference TRBV5-1 and TRBJ2-1 proteins): KAGVTQTPRYLIKTRGQQVTLSCSPISGHRSVSWYQQTPGQGLQFLFEYFSETQRNKGNFPGRFSGRQFSNSRSEMNVSTLELGDSALYLCASSLAAGYEQFFGPGTRLTVL.